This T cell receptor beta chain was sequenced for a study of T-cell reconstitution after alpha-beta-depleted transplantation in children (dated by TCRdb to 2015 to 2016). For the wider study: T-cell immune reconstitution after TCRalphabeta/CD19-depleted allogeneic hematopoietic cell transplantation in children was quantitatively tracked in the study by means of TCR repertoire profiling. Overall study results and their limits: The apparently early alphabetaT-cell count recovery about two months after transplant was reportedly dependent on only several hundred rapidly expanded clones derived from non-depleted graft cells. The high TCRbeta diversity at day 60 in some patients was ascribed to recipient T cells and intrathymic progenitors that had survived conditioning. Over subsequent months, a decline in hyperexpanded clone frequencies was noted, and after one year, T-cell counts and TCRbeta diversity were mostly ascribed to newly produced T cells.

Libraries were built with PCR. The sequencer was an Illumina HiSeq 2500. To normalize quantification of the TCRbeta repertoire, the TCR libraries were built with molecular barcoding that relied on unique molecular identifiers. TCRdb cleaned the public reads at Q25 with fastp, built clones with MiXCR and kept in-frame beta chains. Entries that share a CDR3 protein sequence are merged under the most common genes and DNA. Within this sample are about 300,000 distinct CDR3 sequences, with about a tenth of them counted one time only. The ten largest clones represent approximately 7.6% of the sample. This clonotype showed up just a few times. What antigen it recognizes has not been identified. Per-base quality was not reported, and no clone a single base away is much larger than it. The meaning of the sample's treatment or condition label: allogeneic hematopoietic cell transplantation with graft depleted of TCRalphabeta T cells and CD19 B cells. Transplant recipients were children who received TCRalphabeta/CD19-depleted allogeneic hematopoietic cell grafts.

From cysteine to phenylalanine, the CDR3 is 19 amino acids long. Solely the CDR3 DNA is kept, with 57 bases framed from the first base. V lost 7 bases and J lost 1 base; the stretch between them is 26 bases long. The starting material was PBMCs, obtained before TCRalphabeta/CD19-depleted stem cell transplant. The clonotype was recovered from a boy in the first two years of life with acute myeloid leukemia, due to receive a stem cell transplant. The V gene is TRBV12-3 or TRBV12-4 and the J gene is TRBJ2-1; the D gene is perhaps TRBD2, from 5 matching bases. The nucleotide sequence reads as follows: TGTGCCAGCACCGGACTTTTCTCGGTCTTCCGTAGGTCCTACAATGAGCAGTTCTTC. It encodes CASTGLFSVFRRSYNEQFF.